The source of this T cell receptor beta chain is a study of blood T cell repertoires in COVID-19. Looking at the study overall: Sites across the United States, Italy and Spain contributed samples from acute and convalescent COVID-19.

Losses at the gene ends were 2 bases for V and 4 bases for J; bases not matched to a gene: 0. Germline lookup yields CDR1 MNHEY and CDR2 SVGEGT. The CDR3 has 14 amino acids. In the original workflow: Using reference gene primer amplification, nucleated cell counts were estimated. Using immunoSEQ multiplex PCR, the repertoire was profiled, and TCRdb retains in-frame clones only, with some absent. V, J and clone size reflect that table, while D and trimming were determined from the DNA. The table includes around 95,000 clones, around four fifths detected once. This receptor was obtained from a man between 70 and 80 years old with active or convalescent COVID-19. Sequencing was done on a sample of peripheral blood. The rearrangement uses TRBV6-2 or TRBV6-3 and TRBJ2-2; TRBD2 matches 8 bases. CDR3 sequence (DNA): TGTGCCAGCAGTTACGGGACTAGCACCGGGGAGCTGTTTTTT. Residues: CASSYGTSTGELFF.